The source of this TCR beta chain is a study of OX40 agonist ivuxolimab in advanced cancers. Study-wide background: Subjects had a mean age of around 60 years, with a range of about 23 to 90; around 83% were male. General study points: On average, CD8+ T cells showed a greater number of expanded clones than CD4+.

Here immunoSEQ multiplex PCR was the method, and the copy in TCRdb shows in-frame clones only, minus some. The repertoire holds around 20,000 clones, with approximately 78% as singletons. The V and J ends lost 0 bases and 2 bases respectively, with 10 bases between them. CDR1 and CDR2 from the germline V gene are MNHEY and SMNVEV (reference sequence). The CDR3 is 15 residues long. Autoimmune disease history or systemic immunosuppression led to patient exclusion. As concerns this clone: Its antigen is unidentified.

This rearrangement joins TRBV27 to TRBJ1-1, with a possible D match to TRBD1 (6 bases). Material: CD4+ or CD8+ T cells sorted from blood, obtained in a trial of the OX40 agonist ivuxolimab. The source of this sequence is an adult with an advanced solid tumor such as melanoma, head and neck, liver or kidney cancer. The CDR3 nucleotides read TGTGCCAGCAGTTTATCGATCAGGGGCAACACTGAAGCTTTCTTT. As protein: CASSLSIRGNTEAFF.